A single sample is the source of the 27 T cell receptor beta chains below, sequenced in a study of cytomegalovirus exposure and HLA in healthy donors. In the PCR, 60 Vbeta and 13 Jbeta primers were used. This table comes from immunoSEQ multiplex PCR, and its TCRdb copy is limited to in-frame clones, with some not included. The sample gives around 100,000 clones, roughly 80% of which show up once; 5.2% is in the top ten. Input material: PBMCs. These receptors originate from a female donor in good health and CMV-seropositive.

The J gene is TRBJ1-1, the V gene TRBV18, with a possible D match to TRBD1 (6 bases). This CDR3 is 16 amino acids long. Trimming cost V 3 bases and J 1 base, with 15 bases left between them. Germline assignment: CDR1 KGHSH and CDR2 LQKENI. For the CDR3, the DNA is TGTGCCAGCTCACCTCCCCTCGGACAGAAGAACACTGAAGCTTTCTTT. Protein: CASSPPLGQKNTEAFF.

The J gene is TRBJ2-7, the V gene TRBV5-1; 8 nucleotides line up with TRBD1. The CDR3 has 15 amino acids. Germline values: CDR1 SGHRS, CDR2 YFSETQ. The J segment lost 3 bases and the V segment lost 5 bases, leaving 10 bases of the junction unmatched. The CDR3 spells CASSSSGQGDYEQYF. In nucleotides, the CDR3 is TGCGCCAGCAGTTCGTCCGGACAGGGCGACTACGAGCAGTACTTC. Drawing the rest from reference TRBV5-1 and TRBJ2-7, the complete variable domain is KAGVTQTPRYLIKTRGQQVTLSCSPISGHRSVSWYQQTPGQGLQFLFEYFSETQRNKGNFPGRFSGRQFSNSRSEMNVSTLELGDSALYLCASSSSGQGDYEQYFGPGTRLTVT.

V and J are TRBV6-5 and TRBJ1-1; D perhaps matches TRBD1 (6 bases). The V gene's germline CDR1 is MNHEY and CDR2 SVGAGI. Trimming took off 6 bases at V and 3 bases at J, with 17 bases between the two ends. The CDR3 runs 15 residues. The CDR3 loop is CASSWGRGGDTEAFF. In DNA, the CDR3 is TGTGCCAGCAGCTGGGGCAGGGGAGGGGACACTGAAGCTTTCTTT.

The V gene is TRBV7-9, the J gene TRBJ1-1; no clear D. V was cut by 1 base and J by 4 bases, with 13 bases left in between. Germline CDR1 SEHNR, CDR2 FQNEAQ (reference sequence). This CDR3 spans 15 amino acids. CDR3 nucleotides: TGTGCCAGCAGCTTAGGCGGGCGCGTTGGCACTGAAGCTTTCTTT. Protein sequence: CASSLGGRVGTEAFF.

The J gene is TRBJ1-1, the V gene TRBV10-3; D might be TRBD1 (6 bases). The CDR3 extends over 16 amino acids. CDR1 and CDR2 (germline): ENHRY, SYGVKD. Trimming removed 0 bases from V and 4 bases from J, with 15 bases in between. For the CDR3, the DNA is TGTGCCATCAGTGAGTCGGGGGGGCTCCTGGGCACTGAAGCTTTCTTT. Its translation is CAISESGGLLGTEAFF.

The J gene is TRBJ1-1, the V gene TRBV5-4; unclear D gene. The V end lost 6 bases, the J end lost 0 bases, and 12 bases lay between the germline ends. Germline CDR1 reads SGHNT; CDR2 reads YYREEE (reference sequence). This CDR3 is built from 14 residues. CDR3 DNA sequence: TGTGCCAGCACCTCCGCGGGGTTGAACACTGAAGCTTTCTTT. This sequence encodes CASTSAGLNTEAFF.

The rearrangement joins TRBV5-1 to TRBJ1-3; 7 bases match TRBD1. Germline loops: CDR1 SGHRS, CDR2 YFSETQ. With 4 bases clipped from V and 3 bases from J, the junction kept 4 bases outside the gene matches. The CDR3 length is 14 residues. The CDR3 here is CASSGGTDGNTIYF. The CDR3 DNA sequence: TGCGCCAGCAGCGGCGGGACAGATGGAAACACCATATATTTT.

This chain joins TRBV27 and TRBJ2-5, with TRBD1 as a possible D gene (6 bases). The V and J ends lost 2 bases and 5 bases respectively, with 12 bases between them. The CDR3 has 14 amino acids. Germline V gene sequence: CDR1 MNHEY, CDR2 SMNVEV (reference sequence). The CDR3, as DNA: TGTGCCAGCAGTTTAGTGGGGGCTGGCGAGACCCAGTACTTC. Amino acid sequence: CASSLVGAGETQYF.

The gene calls are TRBV5-8 and TRBJ2-5, with D maybe TRBD1 (6 bases). Germline loops: CDR1 SGHTS, CDR2 YDEGEE. V was clipped by 2 bases and J by 1 base, with 9 bases between them. The CDR3 extends over 14 amino acids. The CDR3 region has the DNA TGTGCCAGCAGCTTCTTAGGGGGCCAAGAGACCCAGTACTTC. Its translation is CASSFLGGQETQYF.

This clone has just one count. The V and J genes are TRBV5-1 and TRBJ2-3; D might be TRBD2 (6 bases). CDR3 length: 16 amino acids. V lost 2 bases and J lost 1, with 14 bases in between. CDR1 is SGHRS and CDR2 is YFSETQ in the germline V gene. This CDR3 is CASSLNVGSGTDTQYF. In DNA form, the CDR3 reads TGCGCCAGCAGCTTAAACGTCGGGAGCGGCACAGATACGCAGTATTTT.

This clone has more than one count but fewer than ten. The V call is TRBV28, the J call TRBJ2-7; 7 bases align to TRBD2. This CDR3 is built from 14 residues. Germline V gene sequence: CDR1 MDHEN, CDR2 SYDVKM. Trimming at V came to 7 bases and at J to 0 bases, leaving 6 bases not matched to a gene. The CDR3 sequence is CASKREESSYEQYF. The CDR3 DNA follows: TGTGCCAGCAAACGGGAGGAAAGCTCCTACGAGCAGTACTTC.

This clone has a single count. The V and J genes are TRBV5-4 and TRBJ2-3; D not certain. This CDR3 contains 15 residues. The germline V and J ends were trimmed by 1 base and 0 bases, with 9 bases remaining between them. Germline V CDR1 and CDR2: SGHNT, YYREEE (reference sequence). CDR3 sequence reads: CASSLPPHSTDTQYF. DNA of the CDR3: TGTGCCAGCAGCTTGCCGCCACATAGCACAGATACGCAGTATTTT.

The chain links TRBV9 to TRBJ1-6; weak D call: TRBD1 (6 bases). With 3 bases removed from V and 6 bases from J, the gap between germline ends came to 16 bases. The V gene's germline CDR1 is SGDLS and CDR2 YYNGEE. The CDR3 runs to 16 residues. CDR3 sequence reads: CASSARRDISNSPLHF. Written as DNA, the CDR3 is TGTGCCAGCAGCGCCCGTCGGGACATCTCTAATTCACCCCTCCACTTT.

In DNA, the CDR3 is TGTGCCAGCAGCTTTTACAGGGTGGAGAGCTATGGCTACACCTTC. It yields the protein CASSFYRVESYGYTF. J is TRBJ1-2 and V is TRBV7-2, with D maybe TRBD1 (6 bases). V was shortened by 3 bases and J by 4 bases, with 15 bases between the two germline ends. Looked up from germline, CDR1 is SGHTA and CDR2 is FQGNSA. The CDR3 has 15 residues.

In its sample, this clone was seen a few times. This rearrangement joins TRBV4-3 to TRBJ1-4; D is uncertain. Germline assignment: CDR1 LGHNA and CDR2 YSLEER. CDR3 length: 13 amino acids. Between the trimmed V and J ends, which lost 2 bases and 8 bases, there was a span of 9 bases. This CDR3 is CASSQLQQEKLFF. CDR3 DNA: TGCGCCAGCAGCCAATTACAACAGGAAAAACTGTTTTTT.

The CDR3 DNA is TGTGCCAGCAGCGTAGCACAGGGGGATGGCTACACCTTC. This gives the protein CASSVAQGDGYTF. This chain connects TRBV9 to TRBJ1-2, with 8 bases fitting TRBD1. The CDR3 consists of 13 residues. Germline CDR1 reads SGDLS; CDR2 reads YYNGEE. V trimming: 0 bases; J trimming: 6 bases; junction bases outside the gene matches: 1.

The rearrangement links TRBV28 to TRBJ2-5; 7 bases align to TRBD1. V was pared by 5 bases and J by 9 bases, with 21 bases of the junction left unmatched. Germline-derived CDR1 and CDR2 are MDHEN and SYDVKM. The CDR3 spans 17 residues. The DNA for the CDR3 is TGTGCCAGCAGTCGGATGGACTTGGACAGGCTGGACCAGTCCCAGTACTTC. The encoded protein is CASSRMDLDRLDQSQYF.

The chain couples TRBV12-5 to TRBJ2-1, with D possibly TRBD1 on 6 matching bases. Germline V gene data show CDR1 as LGHNT and CDR2 as FRNRAP. V gave up 1 base and J gave up 6 bases, with 22 bases separating them. CDR3 length: 18 residues. The CDR3 reads CASGLANPGTLRRNEQFF. Written as DNA, the CDR3 is TGTGCTAGTGGTTTGGCTAACCCCGGGACACTGAGACGCAATGAGCAGTTCTTC.

The V call is TRBV18, the J call TRBJ2-7, with TRBD1 matching over 7 bases. V shed 5 bases and J 2 bases; nucleotides not matched to a gene: 6. The CDR3 sequence is 14 residues long. The germline V gene encodes CDR1 KGHSH and CDR2 LQKENI. CDR3 in DNA: TGTGCCAGCTCAACCGGGACAGTCCCCTACGAGCAGTACTTC. Its translation is CASSTGTVPYEQYF.

V is TRBV10-1 and J is TRBJ2-5; 7 bases are shared with TRBD2. V dropped 0 bases and J dropped 2; count of bases not matched to a gene: 6. The CDR3 spans 16 residues. Germline V CDR1 and CDR2: WNHNN, SYGVQD (reference sequence). CDR3 region: CASSESPSGPQETQYF. CDR3 bases: TGCGCCAGCAGTGAGTCCCCTAGCGGACCACAAGAGACCCAGTACTTC.

The V call is TRBV5-1, the J call TRBJ2-3; 10 bases are a match to TRBD2. In germline, CDR1 is SGHRS, CDR2 YFSETQ. The length of the CDR3 is 15 residues. Trimming took 7 bases from V and 1 from J; bases not matched to a gene: 6. The CDR3 sequence: CASLRGLAGTDTQYF. CDR3 coding DNA: TGCGCCAGCCTTAGAGGACTAGCGGGCACAGATACGCAGTATTTT. Together with reference TRBV5-1 and TRBJ2-3, the CDR3 gives the full variable domain: KAGVTQTPRYLIKTRGQQVTLSCSPISGHRSVSWYQQTPGQGLQFLFEYFSETQRNKGNFPGRFSGRQFSNSRSEMNVSTLELGDSALYLCASLRGLAGTDTQYFGPGTRLTVL.

V and J are TRBV12-5 and TRBJ2-7; D unresolved. The CDR3 is 13 residues long. Germline CDR1 LGHNT, CDR2 FRNRAP. The V end was cut by 6 bases, the J end by 2 bases, with 11 bases between. The CDR3 sequence: CASGLDITYEQYF. CDR3 nucleotides: TGTGCTAGTGGCCTCGACATCACCTACGAGCAGTACTTC.

This clone has only one observation. The rearrangement joins TRBV7-2 to TRBJ2-7; no reliable D call. The CDR3 loop spans 11 amino acids. V lost 4 bases and J lost 4, with 5 bases in between. Per the germline V gene, CDR1 is SGHTA and CDR2 is FQGNSA. The CDR3 sequence is CASSSQYEQYF. CDR3 DNA sequence: TGTGCCAGCAGCTCACAATACGAGCAGTACTTC.

In this sample, this clone turned up a few times. The chain links TRBV2 to TRBJ2-5; TRBD2 agrees at 10 bases. The junction had 4 bases not matched to a gene; V was cut back by 4 bases and J by 5 bases. There are 14 residues in the CDR3. Germline CDR1 reads SNHLY; CDR2 reads FYNNEI. The CDR3 region has the DNA TGTGCCAGCAGTGCACCTAGCGGGAGTGAGACCCAGTACTTC. This gives the protein CASSAPSGSETQYF.

The rearrangement joins TRBV28 to TRBJ2-1; D perhaps matches TRBD2 (7 bases). V gave up 7 bases and J gave up 0 bases, with 19 bases separating them. Per germline, CDR1 MDHEN and CDR2 SYDVKM. The CDR3 totals 17 residues. The CDR3 spells CASISGGGGSSYNEQFF. Here the CDR3 DNA reads TGTGCCAGCATCAGCGGAGGGGGGGGGAGCTCCTACAATGAGCAGTTCTTC. Filled out from reference TRBV28 and TRBJ2-1, the complete variable domain reads DVKVTQSSRYLVKRTGEKVFLECVQDMDHENMFWYRQDPGLGLRLIYFSYDVKMKEKGDIPEGYSVSREKKERFSLILESASTNQTSMYLCASISGGGGSSYNEQFFGPGTRLTVL.

The chain links TRBV7-3 to TRBJ2-3; TRBD1 aligns across 12 bases. V was clipped by 5 bases and J by 7 bases; unmatched bases: 10. Germline V gene lookup returns CDR1 SGHTA and CDR2 FQGTGA. CDR3 length equals 16 residues. This chain's CDR3 is CASSTPLGTGGNTQYF. The CDR3 DNA reads TGTGCCAGCAGCACTCCCCTCGGGACAGGGGGCAATACGCAGTATTTT.

The chain uses TRBV10-2 and TRBJ1-2, with 8 bases that match TRBD1. Germline-derived CDR1 and CDR2 are WSHSY and SAAADI. J gave up 3 bases and V 3 bases, and 6 bases lay outside the gene matches. CDR3 size: 15 residues. The CDR3 coding sequence is TGCGCCAGCAGTGACTCGTCACAGGGGGACTATGGCTACACCTTC. Translating it yields CASSDSSQGDYGYTF.